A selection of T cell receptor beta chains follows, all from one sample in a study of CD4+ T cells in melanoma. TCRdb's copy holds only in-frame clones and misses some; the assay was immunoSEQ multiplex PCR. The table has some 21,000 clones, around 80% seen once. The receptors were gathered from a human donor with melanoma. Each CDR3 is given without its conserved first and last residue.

ASSSPLGRTGYT,TRBV7-2
ASRPAYRVYEQY,TRBV5-1
ASSLKQGASQPQH,TRBV11-3
ASSLLRANTGELF,TRBV5-1
ASSSDRRDIQY,TRBV6-5
ASSPGTGAQQY,TRBV7-9
ASSLATYRDRDYEQY,TRBV5-1
AWRLGQLSEQY,TRBV30
ASSSTGGGTEAF,TRBV7-2
ASSSSLHMNTEAF,TRBV5-4
ASSQASGGAYEQY,TRBV5-4
ASSATANYGYT,TRBV2
ASSHFTGELF,TRBV13
ASSYEWGGYGYT,TRBV6-5
ASSGGQDDYEQY,TRBV10-2
ASSPRTSGDTDTQY,TRBV5-5
ASNAGQGPQETQY,TRBV5-6
ASSSGRQYEQY,TRBV6-5
ASSPRTEAKPGDTQY,TRBV11-2
ASSPFRGGSTDTQY,TRBV18
ASGLVTPGPYNSPLH,TRBV12-5
ASSQNSYTGELF,TRBV4-1
ASSHPFGEGDVEKQY,TRBV4-1
ASSLGPGDVSNQPQH,TRBV5-1
AISGRNYGYT,TRBV10-3
ATSRNRDRGIQPQH,TRBV15
ASSWGGEQY,TRBV5-6
ASRGQDLGYT,TRBV9
ASSSDRYYNEQF,TRBV11-2
AWSGQGGYGYT,TRBV30
ATRKNTEAF,TRBV19
ASSQEDATNEKLF,TRBV4-2
ASSQVWSQVGETQY,TRBV4-1
ASSLTSGGNYEQY,TRBV5-1
ASSLVRSPWNEQY,TRBV11-2